The clone carrying this T cell receptor (beta chain) was seen only a few times. The antigen remains undetermined. The sample comes from a study of T cells after yellow fever vaccination. At the level of the study: Preparation used SMART-Seq v4 Ultra Low Input for the low-cell-number fractions. Study-wide findings and caveats: FACS-sorted repertoires could harbor abundant contaminating bulk-population clonotypes. Most primary-vaccination clones reappeared after the booster (less than 98% CD4, 75% to 90% CD8).

V shed 5 bases and J 8 bases; nucleotides not matched to a gene: 7. This CDR3 is 14 amino acids long. Per germline, CDR1 SEHNR and CDR2 FQNEAQ (reference sequence). TCRdb independently ran MiXCR on the 5' RACE reads; one entry per CDR3 protein. The repertoire consists of about 240,000 distinct CDR3 sequences, with 6.9% occurring once and the leading ten covering roughly 0.86%. The origin of this receptor is a man between 25 and 39 years old who received the YFV17D yellow fever vaccine. This chain links TRBV7-9 with TRBJ2-4; 9 bases are shared with TRBD1. The source material was CD4+ T cells sorted from PBMCs, sampled 15 days after the yellow fever booster vaccination. This CDR3 is CASSPRTGVDIQYF. CDR3 bases: TGTGCCAGCAGCCCCCGGACAGGGGTAGACATTCAGTACTTC.